This entry is about one TCR beta chain. Its antigen specificity is not known. No base quality information exists; no much larger clone differs at one position. From the cysteine up to the phenylalanine, the CDR3 has a length of 14 residues. Left in the record is the CDR3 DNA by itself, 42 bases read in frame from the first base. CDR1 and CDR2 were assigned from the germline V gene (reference sequence) as LNHDA and SQIVND. For this chain, trimming is 6 bases at the V end and 5 bases at the J end, and the number of junction bases without a gene match is 4. One collaborating source in Seattle enrolled patients during active infection and followed them longitudinally through the course of disease. The collaborating institutions used their own protocols to collect whole blood in K2EDTA tubes. For TCRbeta analysis, collaborators shipped samples as frozen whole blood, isolated PBMCs, or DNA extracted from either of those sample types.

This entry is derived from a study of blood T cell repertoires in COVID-19 (dated by TCRdb to 2018 to 2020). For the wider study: Samples from collaborators originated in the United States, Italy and Spain and spanned both the acute and convalescent phases of COVID-19. The prospective study material was composed of cDNA or gDNA derived from T cells, B-cell-depleted T cells, or PBMCs. Subjects who had been exposed to COVID-19, were actively infected with it, or had recovered from it provided the deeply sampled blood TCRbeta repertoires that made up the dataset. The repertoires were released in a freely available public database intended as a resource for research on the immune response to SARS-CoV-2. The samples were drawn from two sources: the first 160 participants of the ongoing ImmuneRACE study, and 1,200 or so subjects contributed by 6 global collaborators. Nearly every sample came with metadata listing a de-identified subject ID, COVID-19 status, age in years and sex. Where available, HLA class I and class II types were obtained from metadata supplied by the sample provider rather than from assay-based typing.

The immunoSEQ Assay, a bias-controlled multiplex PCR, was used to amplify TCRbeta CDR3 regions from genomic DNA. Concerning the study's data processing: Within the assay, amplification of reference gene primers was used to estimate how many nucleated cells each sample contained. Sequence reads were collapsed and filtered to measure the absolute abundance of every unique TCRbeta CDR3 rearrangement. For each sample, productive Simpson clonality was calculated as the square root of Simpson's diversity index across productive rearrangements. TCRdb's version of the immuneACCESS table is confined to in-frame rearrangements and falls short of the full clone set. An unresolved V gene accounts for under half of the shortfall where checked; the remainder is of unknown origin. That table gives V, J and clone size, and the DNA gave D and trimming. In this sample the table shows under 350,000 clones, roughly 86% of which occur a single time. In total, the top ten clones hold about 1.7% of the sample.

General findings and caveats noted by the study authors: How much clinical and demographic metadata was included differed by source and by participant, and the metadata was provided uncurated.

This clonotype was sampled from a young woman with COVID-19, enrolled during active disease. The sample taken for sequencing was peripheral blood. The V and J genes are TRBV19 and TRBJ2-1; 10 central bases correspond to TRBD2. The CDR3 sequence is CASSRTSGNNEQFF. The bases are TGTGCCAGTAGCCGGACTAGCGGCAACAATGAGCAGTTCTTC.